Below, 22 T cell receptor beta chains from the same sample are listed, as sequenced in a study of human T cells and chemical hapten exposure. The time point here: healthy volunteer bleed at 2 weeks. Before extraction, the whole blood was not fractionated, and total RNA was taken from it. TCRdb reanalysed the RACE reads using MiXCR and keeps one entry per CDR3 protein. The table has 85,000 to 95,000 distinct CDR3 sequences, around 8.8% seen once. Sequenced input: whole blood. The receptors here all came from a female donor in good health. Some clones in this sample may be carry-over from other donors' samples.

This clonotype was counted a few times. This chain links TRBV5-1 with TRBJ2-3; TRBD2 matches 7 bases. The trim removed 2 bases at V and 5 bases at J, leaving 8 bases unmatched. The CDR3 is 15 residues long. The germline V gene has CDR1 SGHRS and CDR2 YFSETQ. The DNA of the CDR3 is TGCGCCAGCAGCTTTGGACTAGGCGGAGAAGATACGCAGTATTTT. This codes for CASSFGLGGEDTQYF.

The chain combines TRBV5-1 with TRBJ1-2; 8 nucleotides align to TRBD1. Germline CDR1 SGHRS, CDR2 YFSETQ. This CDR3 spans 15 amino acids. With V trimmed by 0 bases and J by 4 bases, 5 bases remained unmatched. The CDR3 DNA reads as TGCGCCAGCAGCTTGGTGTCAGGGGGCAGCTATGGCTACACCTTC. It encodes CASSLVSGGSYGYTF.

This clonotype was seen ten or more times. V usage is TRBV28 and J usage is TRBJ2-3, with TRBD1 identical over 9 bases. Germline V gene lookup returns CDR1 MDHEN and CDR2 SYDVKM. V dropped 5 bases and J dropped 3; count of bases not matched to a gene: 9. The CDR3 runs 16 residues. The CDR3 DNA sequence: TGTGCCAGCAGTCTCGACCGGGACAGGGAGACAGATACGCAGTATTTT. Protein product: CASSLDRDRETDTQYF.

This chain uses TRBV5-6 with TRBJ1-1; tentative D call: TRBD1 (6 bases). The CDR3 is 16 residues long. The V gene lost 5 bases and the J gene lost 2 bases, with 19 bases spanning the gap. Germline assignment: CDR1 SGHDT and CDR2 YYEEEE. CDR3 protein: CASRLLGAGDNTEAFF. In DNA, the CDR3 is TGTGCCAGCAGACTACTGGGGGCAGGGGATAACACTGAAGCTTTCTTT.

The chain is built from TRBV4-1 and TRBJ2-7; D unclear. V was clipped by 4 bases and J by 7 bases, with 11 bases between them. The germline V gene encodes CDR1 MGHRA and CDR2 YSYEKL. CDR3 length: 12 residues. CDR3: CASSRVFGEQYF. In DNA, the CDR3 is TGCGCCAGCAGCCGAGTCTTTGGGGAGCAGTACTTC.

This clonotype was counted between two and nine times. The chain links TRBV5-4 to TRBJ2-3; 13 bases align to TRBD2. V shed 2 bases, J shed 1 base, and the junction held 7 bases outside the gene matches. Germline V CDR1 and CDR2: SGHNT, YYREEE (reference sequence). The CDR3 spans 18 residues. The CDR3 loop reads CASSFPLAGGQGTDTQYF. The CDR3, as DNA: TGTGCCAGCAGCTTTCCACTAGCGGGAGGGCAGGGCACAGATACGCAGTATTTT. Full variable domain (rest looked up from reference TRBV5-4 and TRBJ2-3): ETGVTQSPTHLIKTRGQQVTLRCSSQSGHNTVSWYQQALGQGPQFIFQYYREEENGRGNFPPRFSGLQFPNYSSELNVNALELDDSALYLCASSFPLAGGQGTDTQYFGPGTRLTVL.

J is TRBJ2-2 and V is TRBV28, with D possibly matching TRBD2 (5 bases). CDR3 length: 16 amino acids. Per the germline V gene, CDR1 is MDHEN and CDR2 is SYDVKM. The V and J ends lost 4 bases and 3 bases respectively, with 15 bases between them. CDR3 residues: CASSSPEGGHTGELFF. The CDR3 DNA is TGTGCCAGCAGTTCCCCTGAGGGCGGGCACACCGGGGAGCTGTTTTTT.

In this sample, this clonotype turned up a few times. The genes are TRBV7-9 and TRBJ2-1, with D uncertain. V was shortened by 5 bases and J by 9 bases, with 14 bases between the two germline ends. The CDR3 consists of 13 residues. Germline CDR1 is SEHNR and CDR2 is FQNEAQ (reference sequence). CDR3 nucleotide sequence: TGTGCCAGCAGCAACTATGACTGGGGTGAGCAGTTCTTC. Its translation: CASSNYDWGEQFF. Variable domain in full (rest from reference TRBV7-9 and TRBJ2-1): DTGVSQNPRHKITKRGQNVTFRCDPISEHNRLYWYRQTLGQGPEFLTYFQNEAQLEKSRLLSDRFSAERPKGSFSTLEIQRTEQGDSAMYLCASSNYDWGEQFFGPGTRLTVL.

This clonotype has a count of ten or more. The genes are TRBV7-2 and TRBJ2-2, with 8 bases identical to TRBD2. V shed 2 bases and J 7 bases; nucleotides not matched to a gene: 6. Per germline, CDR1 SGHTA and CDR2 FQGNSA. The CDR3 totals 15 residues. CDR3 amino acids: CASSLTGGPFGELFF. CDR3 DNA: TGTGCCAGCAGCTTAACGGGAGGGCCTTTCGGGGAGCTGTTTTTT.

This clonotype was detected a few times. The chain uses TRBV28 and TRBJ2-5; 16 nucleotides match TRBD2. V shed 5 bases and J 5 bases; nucleotides not matched to a gene: 8. The CDR3 covers 17 residues. Germline V gene lookup returns CDR1 MDHEN and CDR2 SYDVKM. The CDR3 coding sequence is TGTGCCAGCAGTCCGGGGACTAGCGGGAGGGCCCGTGAGACCCAGTACTTC. Its translation: CASSPGTSGRARETQYF.

The sample holds many counts of this clonotype. The chain has TRBV7-2 and TRBJ2-1; D may be TRBD2 (5 bases). The CDR3 spans 14 residues. The V gene's germline CDR1 is SGHTA and CDR2 FQGNSA. The V end lost 5 bases, the J end lost 6 bases, and 14 bases lay between the germline ends. Here the CDR3 DNA reads TGTGCCAGCAGCCCTTCCACTAGTTTCAATGAGCAGTTCTTC. Translated: CASSPSTSFNEQFF.

This clonotype was detected ten times or more. The chain joins TRBV4-2 to TRBJ1-1, with D maybe TRBD1 (6 bases). The CDR3 length is 16 residues. CDR1 is LGHNA and CDR2 is YNFKEQ in the germline V gene. Trimming took 4 bases from V and 0 from J, leaving 15 bases between them. CDR3 DNA: TGTGCCAGCAGCCCTAGCGGGGGCACAGTGAACACTGAAGCTTTCTTT. This gives the protein CASSPSGGTVNTEAFF.

The rearrangement uses TRBV7-9 and TRBJ2-3; 12 positions agree with TRBD2. The trim removed 4 bases at V and 0 bases at J, leaving 2 bases unmatched. Germline CDR1 SEHNR, CDR2 FQNEAQ (reference sequence). The CDR3 has 16 residues. The CDR3 region has the DNA TGTGCCAGCAGCTGGACTAGCGGGATCAGCACAGATACGCAGTATTTT. This encodes CASSWTSGISTDTQYF.

The V call is TRBV20-1, the J call TRBJ2-2; 11 nucleotides match TRBD2. V trimming: 2 bases; J trimming: 8 bases; junction bases outside the gene matches: 4. Germline CDR1 reads DFQATT; CDR2 reads SNEGSKA (reference sequence). This CDR3 is built from 14 residues. The CDR3 DNA reads TGCAGTGCTAGATTAGCGGGAGGGCCGGGGGAGCTGTTTTTT. It specifies CSARLAGGPGELFF.

This clonotype was observed many times. The V and J genes are TRBV7-9 and TRBJ2-1; 7 positions match TRBD1. The length of the CDR3 is 15 residues. Germline V gives CDR1 SEHNR, CDR2 FQNEAQ (reference sequence). Unmatched junction bases numbered 15, after V lost 10 bases and J lost 6 bases. CDR3 sequence: CATTRLQGSGNEQFF. DNA for the CDR3: TGTGCCACTACCCGGTTACAGGGGAGTGGCAATGAGCAGTTCTTC. Full variable domain (remainder filled in from reference TRBV7-9 and TRBJ2-1): DTGVSQNPRHKITKRGQNVTFRCDPISEHNRLYWYRQTLGQGPEFLTYFQNEAQLEKSRLLSDRFSAERPKGSFSTLEIQRTEQGDSAMYLCATTRLQGSGNEQFFGPGTRLTVL.

This rearrangement joins TRBV27 to TRBJ2-1, with TRBD2 matching over 14 bases. The CDR3 is 21 amino acids. V lost 8 bases and J lost 8; bases outside the gene matches: 26. Germline values: CDR1 MNHEY, CDR2 SMNVEV (reference sequence). The CDR3 sequence is CASGGLTGKPTSGRAVDEQFF. The CDR3 DNA reads TGTGCCAGCGGGGGGTTGACAGGAAAACCGACTAGCGGGAGGGCCGTGGATGAGCAGTTCTTC.

The table lists this clonotype with a few counts. The chain combines TRBV27 with TRBJ2-5; TRBD1 matches 8 bases. Germline lookup yields CDR1 MNHEY and CDR2 SMNVEV (reference sequence). With V trimmed by 2 bases and J by 7 bases, 9 bases remained unmatched. This CDR3 spans 15 amino acids. DNA of the CDR3: TGTGCCAGCAGTTTAGGGGGCAGGGGGCCCCGGACCCAGTACTTC. Translated, it gives CASSLGGRGPRTQYF.

There are a few counts of this clonotype. V and J are TRBV27 and TRBJ2-2; tentatively, D is TRBD1 (7 bases). The CDR3 is 15 residues long. With 11 bases removed from V and 6 bases from J, the gap between germline ends came to 22 bases. Per germline, CDR1 MNHEY and CDR2 SMNVEV (reference sequence). In DNA, the CDR3 is TGTGCCTCCGGCTCCCAGGGGGGAATGGCCGGGGAGCTGTTTTTT. Translated: CASGSQGGMAGELFF.

A few counts support this clonotype. The chain couples TRBV19 to TRBJ1-3, with no clear D. The CDR3 is 12 residues long. Germline V gives CDR1 LNHDA, CDR2 SQIVND (reference sequence). V was clipped by 7 bases and J by 0 bases, with 4 bases between them. The CDR3 sequence: CASIASGNTIYF. As DNA, the CDR3 is TGTGCCAGTATCGCCTCTGGAAACACCATATATTTT.

This clonotype was detected many times. This rearrangement joins TRBV28 to TRBJ2-1; D gene uncertain. The V end lost 4 bases, the J end lost 5 bases, and 9 bases lay between the germline ends. Germline lookup yields CDR1 MDHEN and CDR2 SYDVKM. This CDR3 spans 13 amino acids. The CDR3 nucleotides read TGTGCCAGCAGTTCGGCGGAGAACAATGAGCAGTTCTTC. Protein sequence: CASSSAENNEQFF.

This clonotype was counted between two and nine times. The J gene is TRBJ1-1, the V gene TRBV11-2, with TRBD1 matching 10 bases. Trimming removed 1 base from V and 2 bases from J; junction bases left unmatched: 4. Per the germline V gene, CDR1 is SGHAT and CDR2 is FQNNGV. This CDR3 contains 16 residues. CDR3 in DNA: TGTGCCAGCAGCTTAGGGGACAGGGGTTTCAACACTGAAGCTTTCTTT. Its protein is CASSLGDRGFNTEAFF.

The chain is built from TRBV7-2 and TRBJ2-3; a weak D match, TRBD2 (7 bases). The CDR3 covers 15 residues. The germline V gene encodes CDR1 SGHTA and CDR2 FQGNSA. Trimming removed 8 bases at V and 1 base at J, with 16 bases between. The CDR3 loop reads CASGFGGARTDTQYF. The CDR3, as DNA: TGTGCCAGCGGATTTGGGGGGGCCCGCACAGATACGCAGTATTTT.